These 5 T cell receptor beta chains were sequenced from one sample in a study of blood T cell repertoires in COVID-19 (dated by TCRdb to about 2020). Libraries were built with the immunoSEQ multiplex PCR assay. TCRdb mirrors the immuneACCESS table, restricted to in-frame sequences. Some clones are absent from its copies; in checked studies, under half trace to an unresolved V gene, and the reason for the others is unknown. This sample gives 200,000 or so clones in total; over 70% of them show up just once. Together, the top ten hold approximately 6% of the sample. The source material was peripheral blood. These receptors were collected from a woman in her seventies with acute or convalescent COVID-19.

In DNA form, the CDR3 reads TGCGCCAGCAGCCGAGCGGTAACTAGCACAGATACGCAGTATTTT. It codes for CASSRAVTSTDTQYF. V and J are TRBV4-1 and TRBJ2-3; possibly TRBD2 for D (5 bases). Germline V lookup: CDR1 MGHRA, CDR2 YSYEKL. CDR3 length equals 15 residues. The germline V and J ends were trimmed by 4 bases and 0 bases, with 11 bases remaining between them.

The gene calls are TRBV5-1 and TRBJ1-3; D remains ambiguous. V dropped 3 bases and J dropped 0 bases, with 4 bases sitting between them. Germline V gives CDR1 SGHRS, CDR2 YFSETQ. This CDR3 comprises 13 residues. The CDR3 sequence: CASSYNSGNTIYF. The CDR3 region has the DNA TGCGCCAGCAGCTACAACTCTGGAAACACCATATATTTT.

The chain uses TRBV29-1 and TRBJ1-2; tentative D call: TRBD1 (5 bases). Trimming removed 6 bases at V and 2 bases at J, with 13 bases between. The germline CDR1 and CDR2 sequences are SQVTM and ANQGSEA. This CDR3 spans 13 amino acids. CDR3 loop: CSVRATGNYGYTF. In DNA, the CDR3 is TGCAGCGTCCGTGCTACAGGAAACTATGGCTACACCTTC.

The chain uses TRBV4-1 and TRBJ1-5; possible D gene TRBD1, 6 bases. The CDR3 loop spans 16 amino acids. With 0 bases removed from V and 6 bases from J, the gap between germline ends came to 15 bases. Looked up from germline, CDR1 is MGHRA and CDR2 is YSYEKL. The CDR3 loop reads CASSQDGQGSAQPQHF. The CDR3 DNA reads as TGCGCCAGCAGCCAAGATGGGCAGGGGTCGGCTCAGCCCCAGCATTTT.

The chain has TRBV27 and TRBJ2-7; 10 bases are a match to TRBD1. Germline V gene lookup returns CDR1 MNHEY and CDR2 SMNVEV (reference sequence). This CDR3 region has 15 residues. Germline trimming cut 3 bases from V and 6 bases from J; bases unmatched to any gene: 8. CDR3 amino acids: CASSLYRDRGSEQYF. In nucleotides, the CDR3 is TGTGCCAGCAGTTTGTACCGGGACAGGGGAAGCGAGCAGTACTTC.